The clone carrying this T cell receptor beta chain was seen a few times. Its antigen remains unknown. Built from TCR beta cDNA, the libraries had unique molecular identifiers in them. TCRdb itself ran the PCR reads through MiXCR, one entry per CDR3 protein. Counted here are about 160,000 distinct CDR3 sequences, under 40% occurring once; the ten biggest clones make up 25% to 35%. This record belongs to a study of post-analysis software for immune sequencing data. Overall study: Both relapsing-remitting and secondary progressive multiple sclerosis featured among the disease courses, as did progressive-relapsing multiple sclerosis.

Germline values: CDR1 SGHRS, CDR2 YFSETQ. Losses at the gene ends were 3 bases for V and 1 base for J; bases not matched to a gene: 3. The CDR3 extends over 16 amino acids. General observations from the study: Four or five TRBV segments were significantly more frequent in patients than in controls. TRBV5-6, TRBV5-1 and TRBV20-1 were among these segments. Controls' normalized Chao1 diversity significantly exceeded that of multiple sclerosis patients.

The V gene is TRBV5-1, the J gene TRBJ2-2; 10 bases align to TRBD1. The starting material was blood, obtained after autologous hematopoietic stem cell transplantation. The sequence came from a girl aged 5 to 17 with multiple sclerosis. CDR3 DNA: TGCGCCAGCAGCTCCGGACAGGGGGGGAACACCGGGGAGCTGTTTTTT. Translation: CASSSGQGGNTGELFF.